This entry concerns a single TCR beta chain. Its antigen is unidentified. The record originates from a study of T cell repertoires in cytomegalovirus infection. The overall study: CMV infection and matching HLA type were both indicated by public TCR beta signatures. Points from the study as a whole: Ex vivo, HLA-C-restricted CMV-specific TCR beta clonotypes prevailed over the rest of the response. CMV carriers having the relevant HLA were flagged by cumulative public TCR beta family frequency.

TCRdb itself ran the reads through MiXCR, one entry per CDR3 protein. This repertoire shows 350,000 to 450,000 distinct CDR3 sequences, around a sixth found once; its top ten account for around 10%. The CDR3 spans 18 residues. Germline V gene sequence: CDR1 SGHRS, CDR2 YFSETQ. V lost 0 bases, J lost 0 bases, and 10 bases stayed unmatched. The origin of this receptor is a human donor in good health (CMV status not recorded). Some clones in this sample may be carry-over from other donors' samples. The material sequenced was PBMCs. The chain has TRBV5-1 and TRBJ2-3, with 7 nucleotides matching TRBD2. CDR3 sequence (DNA): TGCGCCAGCAGCTTGGACCCACTAGCGATCGCTAGCACAGATACGCAGTATTTT. As protein: CASSLDPLAIASTDTQYF.